This T cell receptor (beta chain) emerged from a study of cytomegalovirus exposure and HLA in healthy donors. Findings and limits, study-wide: Being indistinguishable, some V segments were excluded, TRBV6-2 and TRBV6-3 among them. When presence/absence was analysed, sequencing depth was taken to be roughly uniform across donors.

With 60 Vbeta and 13 Jbeta primers, the PCR was carried out. Sequenced by immunoSEQ multiplex PCR; TCRdb stores in-frame clones only, minus some. The repertoire holds approximately 93,000 clones, approximately 80% seen once, with less than 3.5% in the top ten. The V end lost 3 bases, the J end lost 0 bases, and 9 bases lay between the germline ends. Germline CDR1 is SEHNR and CDR2 is FQNEAQ (reference sequence). CDR3 length equals 15 residues. Regarding this clone: Its antigen is not identified.

The sequence derives from a male donor in good health and CMV-seropositive. The chain has TRBV7-9 and TRBJ1-3; no reliable D call. The sample comprised PBMCs. The CDR3 DNA sequence: TGTGCCAGCAGCTTGGAGGGTCTCTCTGGAAACACCATATATTTT. This sequence encodes CASSLEGLSGNTIYF. Variable domain in full (rest from reference TRBV7-9 and TRBJ1-3): DTGVSQNPRHKITKRGQNVTFRCDPISEHNRLYWYRQTLGQGPEFLTYFQNEAQLEKSRLLSDRFSAERPKGSFSTLEIQRTEQGDSAMYLCASSLEGLSGNTIYFGEGSWLTVV.